Presented here are 26 T cell receptor beta chains from one specimen sequenced in a study of metastatic and nonmetastatic thyroid tumors. With MiXCR, TCRdb called clones anew from the PCR reads. The table records about 36,000 clones, about 20% of them present only once. Patients underwent thyroid surgery, and none had received any treatment before it. Sample: blood. These receptors all come from a female donor with papillary thyroid cancer or a benign thyroid nodule (not recorded which). Some clones in this sample may be carry-over from other donors' samples.

This clone came up many times. This sequence joins TRBV29-1 and TRBJ2-1; 8 positions agree with TRBD1. Germline V gives CDR1 SQVTM, CDR2 ANQGSEA. V gave up 6 bases and J gave up 5 bases; unmatched junction bases: 15. This CDR3 is 16 amino acids long. The CDR3 region has the DNA TGCAGCGTCACAGACGCCTTAGGACAGGGCGACAATGAGCAGTTCTTC. It specifies CSVTDALGQGDNEQFF.

In this sample, this clone turned up many times. The V and J genes are TRBV3-1 and TRBJ2-5; the D gene is possibly TRBD2 (6 bases). This CDR3 contains 13 residues. Per germline, CDR1 LGHDT and CDR2 YNNKEL (reference sequence). The V end lost 3 bases, the J end lost 7 bases, and 12 bases lay between the germline ends. CDR3 sequence: CASSQSTGGTQYF. Here the CDR3 DNA reads TGTGCCAGCAGCCAGTCAACCGGGGGGACCCAGTACTTC.

In its sample, this clone was seen many times. The chain is built from TRBV5-1 and TRBJ2-1, with a tentative D call TRBD2 (5 bases). This CDR3 is built from 14 residues. The germline V and J ends were trimmed by 2 bases and 6 bases, with 12 bases remaining between them. Per germline, CDR1 SGHRS and CDR2 YFSETQ. The CDR3 loop reads CASSLAEKANEQFF. The CDR3, as DNA: TGCGCCAGCAGCTTAGCGGAAAAGGCCAATGAGCAGTTCTTC.

The table lists this clone with many counts. The V gene is TRBV5-1, the J gene TRBJ2-7; TRBD1 is a possible D gene (6 bases). Germline loops: CDR1 SGHRS, CDR2 YFSETQ. The V gene lost 1 base and the J gene lost 5 bases, with 16 bases spanning the gap. The CDR3 runs to 15 residues. CDR3 nucleotides: TGCGCCAGCAGCTTGTCTTCACAGGGTACCCACGAGCAGTACTTC. Translation: CASSLSSQGTHEQYF.

This clone rates as medium-sized. The J gene is TRBJ1-5, the V gene TRBV6-1, with TRBD1 matching over 8 bases. Germline-derived CDR1 and CDR2 are MNHNS and SASEGT. This CDR3 comprises 15 residues. The trim removed 5 bases at V and 2 bases at J, leaving 5 bases unmatched. CDR3 DNA: TGTGCCAGCAGTCGGAACAGGGGGGGCAATCAGCCCCAGCATTTT. This codes for CASSRNRGGNQPQHF.

This clone has a count of ten or more. The chain is built from TRBV20-1 and TRBJ2-2, with 9 bases matching TRBD2. Germline CDR1 and CDR2: DFQATT and SNEGSKA (reference sequence). Trimming took 6 bases from V and 5 from J; bases not matched to a gene: 7. This CDR3 contains 14 residues. The CDR3 nucleotides are TGCAGTGCAGGGAGCGGGAGGATAACCGGGGAGCTGTTTTTT. This codes for CSAGSGRITGELFF.

This clone was observed a few times. Since a much larger clone is just one base distant, this may be a read error. The chain's CDR3 is CASSAQGLAAEQYF. CDR3 nucleotides: TGTGCCAGCAGCGCCCAGGGACTAGCGGCGGAGCAGTACTTC. V gene TRBV9 combines with J gene TRBJ2-7, with 11 nucleotides matching TRBD2. With V trimmed by 3 bases and J by 7 bases, 6 bases remained unmatched. Germline lookup yields CDR1 SGDLS and CDR2 YYNGEE. The CDR3 totals 14 residues.

There are many counts of this clone. The genes are TRBV30 and TRBJ2-2; D not certain. Germline V CDR1 and CDR2: GTSNPN, SVGIG (reference sequence). The CDR3 is made up of 13 amino acids. Trimming removed 1 base from V and 2 bases from J, with 5 bases in between. This CDR3 is CAWSESNTGELFF. As DNA, the CDR3 is TGTGCCTGGAGTGAGAGTAACACCGGGGAGCTGTTTTTT.

This clone has a count of ten or more. V usage is TRBV28 and J usage is TRBJ1-1; the D is unclear. The length of the CDR3 is 13 residues. The V and J ends lost 6 bases and 8 bases respectively, with 16 bases between them. The germline V gene has CDR1 MDHEN and CDR2 SYDVKM. CDR3 nucleotides: TGTGCCAGCAGACTCCGGGCCTTGGCCGAAGCTTTCTTT. Residues: CASRLRALAEAFF.

This clone was counted many times. The gene calls are TRBV11-3 and TRBJ2-1; D gene unclear. The V end lost 1 base, the J end lost 0 bases, and 10 bases lay between the germline ends. This CDR3 has 16 amino acids. Per germline, CDR1 SGHNT and CDR2 YENEEA. The CDR3: CASSLAWSDSYNEQFF. CDR3 DNA: TGTGCCAGCAGCTTAGCGTGGAGCGACTCCTACAATGAGCAGTTCTTC.

This clone was seen at least ten times. V usage is TRBV5-1 and J usage is TRBJ2-7; 8 bases fit TRBD1. The CDR3 is 14 residues long. V was pared by 4 bases and J by 3 bases, with 6 bases of the junction left unmatched. Germline CDR1 reads SGHRS; CDR2 reads YFSETQ. CDR3 protein: CASSPSTGVYEQYF. Here the CDR3 DNA reads TGCGCCAGCAGCCCATCGACAGGGGTCTACGAGCAGTACTTC. Together with reference TRBV5-1 and TRBJ2-7, the CDR3 gives the full variable domain: KAGVTQTPRYLIKTRGQQVTLSCSPISGHRSVSWYQQTPGQGLQFLFEYFSETQRNKGNFPGRFSGRQFSNSRSEMNVSTLELGDSALYLCASSPSTGVYEQYFGPGTRLTVT.

The table lists this clone with many counts. This chain links TRBV3-1 with TRBJ1-2; D not resolved. The CDR3 is made up of 14 amino acids. Germline loops: CDR1 LGHDT, CDR2 YNNKEL (reference sequence). V was pared by 0 bases and J by 2 bases, with 7 bases between. CDR3 protein: CASSQDTGNYGYTF. The CDR3 nucleotides read TGTGCCAGCAGCCAAGATACGGGGAACTATGGCTACACCTTC.

This clone was detected ten times or more. This rearrangement joins TRBV12-3 or TRBV12-4 to TRBJ2-4; D gene ambiguous. The CDR3 is 12 residues long. With 6 bases removed from V and 0 bases from J, the gap between germline ends came to 3 bases. The CDR3, as DNA: TGTGCCAGCAGCCTAGCCAAAAACATTCAGTACTTC. As protein: CASSLAKNIQYF.

The genes are TRBV2 and TRBJ1-6, with D uncertain. This CDR3 is 15 amino acids long. Trimming left V 7 bases short and J 7 bases short, with 17 bases between. Germline V CDR1 and CDR2: SNHLY, FYNNEI. This chain's CDR3 is CASIPSWVSNSPLHF. CDR3 sequence (DNA): TGTGCCAGCATCCCCTCGTGGGTTAGCAATTCACCCCTCCACTTT.

This clone was seen many times. V and J are TRBV3-1 and TRBJ2-3; D gene unclear. The CDR3 covers 12 residues. Trimming cost V 1 base and J 8 bases, with 7 bases left between them. The germline V gene encodes CDR1 LGHDT and CDR2 YNNKEL (reference sequence). The CDR3: CASSQGARTQYF. The CDR3 region has the DNA TGTGCCAGCAGCCAAGGAGCCCGTACGCAGTATTTT.

This clone came up a few times. In the same sample, other DNA sequences code for this CDR3. The chain has TRBV27 and TRBJ2-3; unclear D gene. The CDR3 sequence is 14 residues long. V was shortened by 3 bases and J by 3 bases, with 10 bases between the two germline ends. Looked up from germline, CDR1 is MNHEY and CDR2 is SMNVEV (reference sequence). The CDR3: CASSLQSSTDTQYF. The CDR3 nucleotides are TGTGCCAGCAGTTTGCAGTCTAGTACAGATACGCAGTATTTT.

V and J are TRBV2 and TRBJ2-2; 7 bases align to TRBD2. Germline V CDR1 and CDR2: SNHLY, FYNNEI. Trimming at V came to 8 bases and at J to 4 bases, leaving 16 bases not matched to a gene. The length of the CDR3 is 17 residues. The CDR3 is CASVDGPISGGTGELFF. CDR3 sequence (DNA): TGTGCCAGCGTTGACGGACCCATATCGGGGGGCACCGGGGAGCTGTTTTTT.

In this sample, this clone turned up a few times. Relative to the germline gene, one junction end is altered; a read error may explain this. The V gene is TRBV28, the J gene TRBJ2-3; TRBD2 is a possible D gene (6 bases). CDR1 is MDHEN and CDR2 is SYDVKM in the germline V gene. This CDR3 region has 14 residues. Here the CDR3 reads CASSPGTSDDTRYF. DNA of the CDR3: TGTGCCAGCAGTCCCGGGACTTCGGATGATACGCGGTATTTT.

A few counts support this clone. The chain carries TRBV10-3 and TRBJ2-3; tentative D call: TRBD1 (6 bases). Germline V gives CDR1 ENHRY, CDR2 SYGVKD. Trimming pared 2 bases from V and 0 bases from J, leaving 12 bases between. This CDR3 contains 16 residues. The CDR3, as DNA: TGTGCCATCAGTGAGCCCCGGACAGCTAGCACAGATACGCAGTATTTT. Amino acid sequence: CAISEPRTASTDTQYF.

As to this clone: Possible read error: a much larger clone is one base away. The V and J genes are TRBV5-5 and TRBJ2-1, with D possibly TRBD2 on 6 matching bases. V was clipped by 2 bases and J by 8 bases, with 17 bases between them. Looked up from germline, CDR1 is SGHKS and CDR2 is YYEKEE (reference sequence). The CDR3 covers 15 residues. The CDR3 region is CASSFGGMAGDEQFF. In DNA form, the CDR3 reads TGTGCCAGCAGCTTCGGCGGGATGGCCGGGGATGAGCAGTTCTTC.

This clone has at least ten counts. A much larger clonotype is one base distant, so this may be a read error. The rearrangement uses TRBV27 and TRBJ2-2, with no clear D. The CDR3 extends over 15 amino acids. Germline assignment: CDR1 MNHEY and CDR2 SMNVEV (reference sequence). Trimming left V 4 bases short and J 4 bases short, with 13 bases between. CDR3 in DNA: TGTGCCAGCAGTTCTTCTACCCTTGTCACCGGGGAGCTGTTTTTT. Translated: CASSSSTLVTGELFF.

This clone was observed at least ten times. The chain carries TRBV19 and TRBJ1-1; D gene unclear. This CDR3 is 14 amino acids long. The germline gives CDR1 LNHDA, CDR2 SQIVND (reference sequence). Trimming stripped 3 bases from V and 0 bases from J, with 8 bases between. The CDR3 region has the DNA TGTGCCAGTAGTATCGGCCCAATGAACACTGAAGCTTTCTTT. Translation gives CASSIGPMNTEAFF.

In its sample, this clone was seen many times. The V and J genes are TRBV27 and TRBJ2-1; TRBD2 aligns across 10 bases. V shed 6 bases and J 4 bases; nucleotides not matched to a gene: 6. Looked up from germline, CDR1 is MNHEY and CDR2 is SMNVEV (reference sequence). The CDR3 has 15 residues. The CDR3 nucleotides read TGTGCCAGCAGCGGAGCTAGCGGGAGTTACAATGAGCAGTTCTTC. Protein sequence: CASSGASGSYNEQFF.

The chain couples TRBV20-1 to TRBJ2-1; 13 positions match TRBD2. The germline CDR1 and CDR2 sequences are DFQATT and SNEGSKA (reference sequence). The CDR3 contains 16 residues. With V trimmed by 0 bases and J by 6 bases, 5 bases remained unmatched. The CDR3 sequence is CSARETSGRWVNEQFF. In DNA form, the CDR3 reads TGCAGTGCTAGAGAGACTAGCGGGAGGTGGGTCAATGAGCAGTTCTTC.

The chain joins TRBV20-1 to TRBJ2-1, with TRBD1 matching 7 bases. Trimming at V came to 1 base and at J to 4 bases, leaving 4 bases not matched to a gene. Germline V gives CDR1 DFQATT, CDR2 SNEGSKA (reference sequence). The CDR3 is 14 residues long. This CDR3 is CSARGTGSYNEQFF. The DNA for the CDR3 is TGCAGTGCTAGAGGGACAGGTTCATACAATGAGCAGTTCTTC.

The CDR3 region has the DNA TGCGCCAGCAGCTTGGGGCTAGCGGGAGGGGCAGATACGCAGTATTTT. Translating it yields CASSLGLAGGADTQYF. This chain connects TRBV5-1 to TRBJ2-3; 12 positions match TRBD2. The germline V gene has CDR1 SGHRS and CDR2 YFSETQ. J lost 4 bases, V lost 0 bases, and 3 bases had no gene match. The CDR3 is 16 amino acids. The full variable domain, in which reference TRBV5-1 and TRBJ2-3 provide the parts outside the CDR3, is KAGVTQTPRYLIKTRGQQVTLSCSPISGHRSVSWYQQTPGQGLQFLFEYFSETQRNKGNFPGRFSGRQFSNSRSEMNVSTLELGDSALYLCASSLGLAGGADTQYFGPGTRLTVL.